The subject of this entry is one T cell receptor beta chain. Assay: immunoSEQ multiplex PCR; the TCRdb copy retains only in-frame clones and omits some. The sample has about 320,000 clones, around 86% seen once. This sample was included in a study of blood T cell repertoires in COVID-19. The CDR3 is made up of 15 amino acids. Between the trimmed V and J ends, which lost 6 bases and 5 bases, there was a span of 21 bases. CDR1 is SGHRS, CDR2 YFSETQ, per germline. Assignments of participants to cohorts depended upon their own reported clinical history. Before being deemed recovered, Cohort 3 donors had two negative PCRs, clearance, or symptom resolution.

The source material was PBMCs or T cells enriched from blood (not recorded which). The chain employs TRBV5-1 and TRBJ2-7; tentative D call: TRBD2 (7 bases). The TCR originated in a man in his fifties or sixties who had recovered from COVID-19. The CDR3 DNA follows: TGCGCCAGCAAAAAGAAGGGGGAGGGCCTCAACGAGCAGTACTTC. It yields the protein CASKKKGEGLNEQYF.